The present entry profiles one T cell receptor beta chain with its context. This clonotype has at least ten counts. Its target antigen remains unknown. Per-base qualities were not stored, and no clone one base away is much larger. Per the publication, the time point label means: blood at routine non-recurrence follow-up after resection. For TCR sequencing, whole RNA was extracted from tumor and nontumor lung tissue, or from cryopreserved PBMC samples, and no cell sorting was done. A patient was chosen for TCR sequencing only when enough RNA was available from at least two tumor regions. This sample was taken from a study of spatial heterogeneity in lung cancer (dated by TCRdb to about 2019). Turning to the overall study: Samples were obtained from approximately 76 patients with early-stage, untreated non-small cell lung cancer from the lung TRACERx cohort. Follow-up PBMC samples were sequenced whenever the samples were available, and the median time to follow-up was about 25 months after resection. The study quantitatively compared TCR alpha and beta repertoires across multiple tumor regions, matched nontumor lung and blood in non-small cell lung cancer. TCR repertoire features were related to nonsynonymous mutation counts determined by whole-exome sequencing of tumor tissue. Both alpha and beta chains were TCR-sequenced in hundreds of tumor regions, approximately 68 matched nontumor lung samples and some 50 PBMC samples obtained at surgery. In the raw uncorrected reads, each unique combination of TCR and UMI appeared on average more than ten times. Beta-chain transcripts were consistently detected in greater numbers than alpha-chain transcripts, which likely reflects a higher abundance of beta-chain transcripts.

Beyond this particular receptor, the publication reports: Confirming at a functional level the hypothesis that regional TCRs recognize regional mutations was considered to require additional single-cell paired TCR alpha and beta sequencing. Only 14 to 15 patients were included in comparisons of baseline and follow-up blood repertoires. Ubiquitous expanded tumor TCRs were found in blood more often at tumor resection than at routine follow-up.

Preparation of the library involved 5' RACE. The listed sequencing device is NextSeq 500. In the TCR library protocol, a unique molecular identifier was attached to each TCR cDNA molecule so that PCR and sequencing errors could be corrected. Regarding the original processing steps: TCR identification, UMI-based error correction and CDR3 extraction were all carried out with Decombinator tools. Expanded TCRs were defined as those above a frequency of 2 per 1,000, corresponding to the top 1% of the tumor frequency distribution. Each repertoire was subsampled 100 times to 5,000 TCRs, after which Renyi diversity was computed with the R vegan package. To build CDR3 similarity networks, amino acid triplet string-kernel similarity was used, and CDR3s were connected when their pairwise similarity was above 0.82. The public sequencing data were trimmed at Q25 with fastp and processed into clonotypes with MiXCR by TCRdb, which kept only in-frame beta chains. Entries are consolidated by CDR3 protein sequence, retaining the most common genes and DNA. The V and J calls and clone size come from TCRdb's table, not from the authors' own analysis. The sample table holds approximately 50,000 distinct CDR3 sequences, of which 6.5% to 7.5% were seen once. Of the sample, 35% is held by the ten largest clones.

This specimen consisted of PBMCs, obtained at follow-up. The receptor comes from a female donor with early-stage non-small cell lung cancer.

The nucleotides read TGCGCCAGCGCTCCCCAGGGAATTCTTAGTCACGAGCAGTACTTC. This sequence encodes CASAPQGILSHEQYF. The chain employs TRBV5-1 and TRBJ2-7; TRBD1 could be the D gene, as 5 bases match. V and J are truncated by 7 bases and 5 bases respectively, leaving an intervening sequence of 22 bases. The CDR3 contains 15 residues, cysteine and phenylalanine counted. Just the 45-base CDR3 DNA is kept, in frame starting at base 1. CDR1 SGHRS and CDR2 YFSETQ were looked up in the germline V gene.